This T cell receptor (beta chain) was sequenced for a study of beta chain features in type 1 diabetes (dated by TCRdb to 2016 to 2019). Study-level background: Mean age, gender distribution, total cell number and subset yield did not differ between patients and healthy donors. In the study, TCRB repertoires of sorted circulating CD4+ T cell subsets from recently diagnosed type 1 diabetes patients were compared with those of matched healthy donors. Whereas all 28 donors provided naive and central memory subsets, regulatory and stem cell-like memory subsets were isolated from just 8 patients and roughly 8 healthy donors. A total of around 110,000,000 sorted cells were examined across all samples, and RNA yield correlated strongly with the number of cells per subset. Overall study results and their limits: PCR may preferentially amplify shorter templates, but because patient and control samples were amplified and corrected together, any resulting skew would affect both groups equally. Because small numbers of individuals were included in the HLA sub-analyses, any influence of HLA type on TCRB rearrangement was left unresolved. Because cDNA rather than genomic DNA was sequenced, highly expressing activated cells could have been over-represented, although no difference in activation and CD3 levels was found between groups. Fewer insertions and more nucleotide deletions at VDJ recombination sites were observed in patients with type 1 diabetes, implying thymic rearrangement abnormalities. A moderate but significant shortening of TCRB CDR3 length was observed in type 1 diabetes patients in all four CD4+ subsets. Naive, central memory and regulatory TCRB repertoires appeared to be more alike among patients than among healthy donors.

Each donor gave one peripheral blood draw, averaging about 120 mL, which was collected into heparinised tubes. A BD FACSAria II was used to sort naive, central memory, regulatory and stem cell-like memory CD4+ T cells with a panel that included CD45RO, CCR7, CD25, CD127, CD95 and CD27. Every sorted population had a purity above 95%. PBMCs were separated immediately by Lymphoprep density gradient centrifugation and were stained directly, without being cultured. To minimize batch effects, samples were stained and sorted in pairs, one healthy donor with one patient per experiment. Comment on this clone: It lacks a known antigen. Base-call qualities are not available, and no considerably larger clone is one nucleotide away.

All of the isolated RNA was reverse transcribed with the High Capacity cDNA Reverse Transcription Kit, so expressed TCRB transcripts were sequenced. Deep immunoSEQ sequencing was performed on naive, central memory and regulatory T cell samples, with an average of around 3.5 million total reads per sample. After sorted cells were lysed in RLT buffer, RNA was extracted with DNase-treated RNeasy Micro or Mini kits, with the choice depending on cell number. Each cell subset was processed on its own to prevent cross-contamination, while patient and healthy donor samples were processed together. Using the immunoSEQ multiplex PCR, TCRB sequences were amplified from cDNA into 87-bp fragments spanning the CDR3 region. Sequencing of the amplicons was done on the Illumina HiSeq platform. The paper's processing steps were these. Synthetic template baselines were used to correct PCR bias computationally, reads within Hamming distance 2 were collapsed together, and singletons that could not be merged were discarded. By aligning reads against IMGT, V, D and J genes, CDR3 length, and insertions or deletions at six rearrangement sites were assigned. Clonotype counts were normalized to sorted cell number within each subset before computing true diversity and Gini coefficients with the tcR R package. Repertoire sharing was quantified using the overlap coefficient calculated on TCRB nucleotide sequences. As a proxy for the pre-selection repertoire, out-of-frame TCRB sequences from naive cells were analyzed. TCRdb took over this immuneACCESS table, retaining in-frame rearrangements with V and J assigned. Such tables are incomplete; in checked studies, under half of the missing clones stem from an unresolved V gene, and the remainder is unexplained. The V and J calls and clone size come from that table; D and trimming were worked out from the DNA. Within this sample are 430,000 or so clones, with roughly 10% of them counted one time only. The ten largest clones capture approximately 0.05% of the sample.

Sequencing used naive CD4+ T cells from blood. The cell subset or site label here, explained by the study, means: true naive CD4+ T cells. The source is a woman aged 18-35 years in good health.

Here the CDR3 is given as CATKSGGAGTDTQYF. The nucleotide sequence reads as follows: TGTGCCACCAAAAGCGGGGGGGCGGGCACAGATACGCAGTATTTT. The V and J segments used are TRBV2 and TRBJ2-3; TRBD2 fits 10 bases in the junction. The germline V gene sets CDR1 to SNHLY and CDR2 to FYNNEI. Trimming takes 10 bases off V and 1 base off J; junction bases not matched to a gene: 8. Reading from cysteine to phenylalanine, the CDR3 counts 15 amino acids. Only the CDR3 region is kept as DNA, spanning 45 bases read in frame from base 1.